The clone carrying this T cell receptor (beta chain) was detected many times. This entry belongs to a study of T-cell reconstitution after alpha-beta-depleted transplantation in children. It was with unique molecular identifiers that the TCRbeta library was prepared. MiXCR, applied by TCRdb to the PCR reads, yields one record per CDR3 protein. Of about 580,000 distinct CDR3 sequences in the sample, around 23% were seen once. The material was PBMCs, mostly from graft donor cells, obtained 360 days after TCRalphabeta/CD19-depleted stem cell transplant. The receptor comes from a boy younger than two who had a stem cell transplant for acute myeloid leukemia, so the T cells may come from the graft donor.

In nucleotides, the CDR3 is TGCAGTGCTAGACGCGGGGAAGAGACCCAGTACTTC. Translation: CSARRGEETQYF. V gene TRBV20-1 combines with J gene TRBJ2-5; tentative D call: TRBD2 (6 bases). The CDR3 is made up of 12 amino acids. V lost 2 bases and J lost 3, with 7 bases in between. Germline V CDR1 and CDR2: DFQATT, SNEGSKA (reference sequence).